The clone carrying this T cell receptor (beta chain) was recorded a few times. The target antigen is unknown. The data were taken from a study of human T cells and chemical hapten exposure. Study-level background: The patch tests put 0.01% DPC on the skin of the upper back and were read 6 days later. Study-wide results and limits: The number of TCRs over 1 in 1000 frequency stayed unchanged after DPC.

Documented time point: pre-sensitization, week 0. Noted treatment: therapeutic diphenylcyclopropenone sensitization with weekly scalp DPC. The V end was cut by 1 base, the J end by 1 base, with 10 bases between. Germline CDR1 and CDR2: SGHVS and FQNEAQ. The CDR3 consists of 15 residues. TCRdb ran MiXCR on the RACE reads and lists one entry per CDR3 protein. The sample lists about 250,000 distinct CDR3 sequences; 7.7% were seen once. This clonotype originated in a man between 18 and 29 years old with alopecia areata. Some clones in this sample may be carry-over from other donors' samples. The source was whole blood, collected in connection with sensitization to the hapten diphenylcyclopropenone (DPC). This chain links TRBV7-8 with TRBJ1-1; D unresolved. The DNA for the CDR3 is TGTGCCAGCAGCTTAGTTGGGGAGGGGAACACTGAAGCTTTCTTT. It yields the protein CASSLVGEGNTEAFF.